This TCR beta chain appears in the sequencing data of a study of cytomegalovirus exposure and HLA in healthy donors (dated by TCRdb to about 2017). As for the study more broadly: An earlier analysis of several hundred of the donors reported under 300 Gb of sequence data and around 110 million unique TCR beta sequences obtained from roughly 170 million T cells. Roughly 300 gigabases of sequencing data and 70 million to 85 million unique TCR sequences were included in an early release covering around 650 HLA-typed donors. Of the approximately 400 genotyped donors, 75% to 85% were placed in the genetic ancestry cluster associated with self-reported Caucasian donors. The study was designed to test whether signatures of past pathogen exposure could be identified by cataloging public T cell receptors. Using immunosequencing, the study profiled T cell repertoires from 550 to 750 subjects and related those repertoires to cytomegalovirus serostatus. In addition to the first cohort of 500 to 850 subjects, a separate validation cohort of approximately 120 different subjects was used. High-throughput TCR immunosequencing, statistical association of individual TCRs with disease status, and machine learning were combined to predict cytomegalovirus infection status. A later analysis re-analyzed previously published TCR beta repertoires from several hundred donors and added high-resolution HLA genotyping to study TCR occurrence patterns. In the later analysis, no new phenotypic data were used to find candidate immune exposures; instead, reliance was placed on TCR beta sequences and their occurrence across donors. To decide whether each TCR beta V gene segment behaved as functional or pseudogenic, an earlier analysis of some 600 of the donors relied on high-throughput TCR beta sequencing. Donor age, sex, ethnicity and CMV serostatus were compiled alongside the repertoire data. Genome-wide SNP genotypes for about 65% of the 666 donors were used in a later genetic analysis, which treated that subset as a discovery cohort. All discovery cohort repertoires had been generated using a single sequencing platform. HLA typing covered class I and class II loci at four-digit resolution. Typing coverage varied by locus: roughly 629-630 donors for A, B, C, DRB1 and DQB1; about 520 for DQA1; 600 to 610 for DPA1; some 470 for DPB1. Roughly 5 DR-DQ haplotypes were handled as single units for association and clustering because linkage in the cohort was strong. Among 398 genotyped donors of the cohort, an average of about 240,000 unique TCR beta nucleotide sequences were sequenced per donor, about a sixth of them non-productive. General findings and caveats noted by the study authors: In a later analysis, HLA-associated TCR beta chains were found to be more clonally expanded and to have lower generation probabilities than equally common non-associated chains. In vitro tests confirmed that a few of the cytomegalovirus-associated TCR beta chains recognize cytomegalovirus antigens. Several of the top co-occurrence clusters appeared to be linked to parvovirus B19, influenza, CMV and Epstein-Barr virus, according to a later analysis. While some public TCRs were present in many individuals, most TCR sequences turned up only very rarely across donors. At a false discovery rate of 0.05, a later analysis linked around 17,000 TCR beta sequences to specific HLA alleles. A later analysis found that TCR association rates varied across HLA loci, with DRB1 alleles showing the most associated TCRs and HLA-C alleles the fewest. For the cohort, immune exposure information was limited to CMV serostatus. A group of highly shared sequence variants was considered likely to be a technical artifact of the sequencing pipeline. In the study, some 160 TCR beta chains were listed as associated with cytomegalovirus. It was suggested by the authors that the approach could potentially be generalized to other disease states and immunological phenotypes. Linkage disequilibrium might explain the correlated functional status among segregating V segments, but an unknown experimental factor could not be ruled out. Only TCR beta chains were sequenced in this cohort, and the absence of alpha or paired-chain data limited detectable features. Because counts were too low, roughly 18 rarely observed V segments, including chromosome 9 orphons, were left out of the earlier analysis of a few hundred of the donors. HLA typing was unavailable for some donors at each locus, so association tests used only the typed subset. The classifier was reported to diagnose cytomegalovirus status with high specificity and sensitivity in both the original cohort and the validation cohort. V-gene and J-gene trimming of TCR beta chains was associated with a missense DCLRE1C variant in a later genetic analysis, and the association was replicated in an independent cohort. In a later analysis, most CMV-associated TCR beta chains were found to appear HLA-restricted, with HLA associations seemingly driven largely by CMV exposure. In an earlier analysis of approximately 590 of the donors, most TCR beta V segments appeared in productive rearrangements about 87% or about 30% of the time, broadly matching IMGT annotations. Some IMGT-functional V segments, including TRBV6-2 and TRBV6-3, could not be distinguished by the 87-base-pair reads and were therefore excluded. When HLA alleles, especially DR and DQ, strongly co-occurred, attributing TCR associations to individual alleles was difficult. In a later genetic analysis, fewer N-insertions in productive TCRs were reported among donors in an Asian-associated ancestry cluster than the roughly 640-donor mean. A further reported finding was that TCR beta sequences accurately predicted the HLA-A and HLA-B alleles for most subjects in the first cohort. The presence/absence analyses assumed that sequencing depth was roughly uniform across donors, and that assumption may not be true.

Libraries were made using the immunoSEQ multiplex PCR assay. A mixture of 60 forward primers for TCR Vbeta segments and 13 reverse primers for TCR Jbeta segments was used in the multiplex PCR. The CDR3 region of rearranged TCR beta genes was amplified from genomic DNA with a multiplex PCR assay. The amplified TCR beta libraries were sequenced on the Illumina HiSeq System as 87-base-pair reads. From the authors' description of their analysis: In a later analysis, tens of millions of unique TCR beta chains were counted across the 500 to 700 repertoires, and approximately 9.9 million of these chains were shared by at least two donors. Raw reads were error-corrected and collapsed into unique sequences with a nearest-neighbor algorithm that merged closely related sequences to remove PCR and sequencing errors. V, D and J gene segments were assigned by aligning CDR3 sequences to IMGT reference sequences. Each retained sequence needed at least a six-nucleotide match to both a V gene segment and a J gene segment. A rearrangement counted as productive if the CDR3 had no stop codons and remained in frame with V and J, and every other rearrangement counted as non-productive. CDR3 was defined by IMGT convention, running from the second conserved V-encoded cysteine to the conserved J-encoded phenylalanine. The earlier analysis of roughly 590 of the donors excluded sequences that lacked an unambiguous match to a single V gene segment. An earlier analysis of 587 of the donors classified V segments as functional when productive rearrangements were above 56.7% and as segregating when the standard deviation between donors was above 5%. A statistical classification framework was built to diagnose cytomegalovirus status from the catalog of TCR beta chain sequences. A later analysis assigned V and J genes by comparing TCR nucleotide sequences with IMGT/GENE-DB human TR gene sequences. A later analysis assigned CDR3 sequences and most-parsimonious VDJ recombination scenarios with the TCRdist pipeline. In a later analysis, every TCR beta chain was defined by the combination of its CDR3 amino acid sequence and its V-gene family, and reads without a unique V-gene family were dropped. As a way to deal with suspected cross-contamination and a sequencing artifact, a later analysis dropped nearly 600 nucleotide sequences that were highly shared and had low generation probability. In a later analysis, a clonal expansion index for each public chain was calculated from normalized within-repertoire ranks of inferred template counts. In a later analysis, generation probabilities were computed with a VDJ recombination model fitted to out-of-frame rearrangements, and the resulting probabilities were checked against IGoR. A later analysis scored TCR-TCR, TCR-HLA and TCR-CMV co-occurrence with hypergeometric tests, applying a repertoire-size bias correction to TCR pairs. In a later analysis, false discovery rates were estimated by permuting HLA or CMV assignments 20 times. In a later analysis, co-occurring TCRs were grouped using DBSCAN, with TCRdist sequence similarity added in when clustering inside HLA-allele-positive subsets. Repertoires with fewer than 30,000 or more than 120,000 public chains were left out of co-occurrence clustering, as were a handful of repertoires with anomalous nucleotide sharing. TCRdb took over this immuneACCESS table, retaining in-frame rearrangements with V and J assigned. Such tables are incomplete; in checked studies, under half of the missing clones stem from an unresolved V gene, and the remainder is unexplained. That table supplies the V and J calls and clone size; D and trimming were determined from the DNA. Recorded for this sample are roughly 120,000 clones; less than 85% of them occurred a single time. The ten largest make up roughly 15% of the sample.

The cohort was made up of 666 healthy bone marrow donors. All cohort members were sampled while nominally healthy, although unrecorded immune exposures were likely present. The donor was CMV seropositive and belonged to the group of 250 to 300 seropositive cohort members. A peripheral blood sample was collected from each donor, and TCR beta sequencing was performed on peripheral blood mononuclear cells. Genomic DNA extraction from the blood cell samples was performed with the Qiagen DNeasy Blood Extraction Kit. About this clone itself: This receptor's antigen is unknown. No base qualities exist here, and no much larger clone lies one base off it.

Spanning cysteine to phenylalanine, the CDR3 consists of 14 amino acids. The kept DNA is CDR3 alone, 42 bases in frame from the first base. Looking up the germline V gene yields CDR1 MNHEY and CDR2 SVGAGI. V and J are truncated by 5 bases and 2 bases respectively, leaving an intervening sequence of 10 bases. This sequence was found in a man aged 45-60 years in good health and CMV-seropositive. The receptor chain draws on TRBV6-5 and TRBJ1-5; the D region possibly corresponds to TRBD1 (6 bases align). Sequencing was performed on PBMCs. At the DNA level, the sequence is TGTGCCAGCAGTGCAGGACAGCGCAATCAGCCCCAGCATTTT. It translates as CASSAGQRNQPQHF.